The 10 T cell receptor beta chains reported below all come from one sample, sequenced in a study of cytomegalovirus exposure and HLA in healthy donors. The study ran its PCR with 60 Vbeta and 13 Jbeta primers. Assay: immunoSEQ multiplex PCR; the TCRdb copy retains only in-frame clones and omits some. This sample has around 160,000 clones; around 80% occur once, and the top ten carry 1.4%. Sequencing input: PBMCs. The receptors come from a male donor in good health and CMV-seronegative.

The chain carries TRBV6-4 and TRBJ1-2, with D hard to call. The CDR3 is 14 amino acids. The ends were cut back, 5 bases at V and 4 bases at J, with 14 bases in the middle. Germline values: CDR1 MRHNA, CDR2 SNTAGT. As DNA, the CDR3 is TGTGCCAGCAGTCAGGACTATCCGGCCTATGGCTACACCTTC. It codes for CASSQDYPAYGYTF.

This clone came up a few times. The chain employs TRBV2 and TRBJ1-4; D ambiguous. This CDR3 is 15 amino acids long. The V end was cut by 6 bases, the J end by 8 bases, with 19 bases between. Germline V gene lookup returns CDR1 SNHLY and CDR2 FYNNEI. CDR3 DNA: TGTGCCAGCAGGCTCACCGATACTGTATCCGAAAAACTGTTTTTT. Residues: CASRLTDTVSEKLFF.

A note on this clone: Other nucleotide sequences from this sample produce the same CDR3. This chain connects TRBV7-2 to TRBJ2-1, with 7 bases that match TRBD2. The CDR3 runs 15 residues. Germline CDR1 and CDR2: SGHTA and FQGNSA. The V segment lost 1 base and the J segment 7 bases; nucleotides outside the gene matches: 7. CDR3: CASSLGGTGGNEQFF. The CDR3 DNA sequence: TGTGCCAGCAGCTTAGGTGGGACCGGGGGGAATGAGCAGTTCTTC.

The chain has TRBV30 and TRBJ1-4; D is possibly TRBD1 (5 bases). Trimming left V 1 base short and J 7 bases short, with 10 bases between. Germline V gene sequence: CDR1 GTSNPN, CDR2 SVGIG (reference sequence). The CDR3 length is 13 residues. The CDR3 nucleotides read TGTGCCTGGAGTGCCAGGGTTTCTGAAAAACTGTTTTTT. The encoded protein is CAWSARVSEKLFF.

V gene TRBV6-1 combines with J gene TRBJ1-2; TRBD1 is a possible D gene (6 bases). Trimming stripped 7 bases from V and 4 bases from J, with 16 bases between. The CDR3 covers 14 residues. Germline CDR1 and CDR2: MNHNS and SASEGT. DNA of the CDR3: TGTGCCAGCATGGACAGACTCTACGGCTATGGCTACACCTTC. It specifies CASMDRLYGYGYTF.

This clone was detected a few times. The chain couples TRBV29-1 to TRBJ2-7; possibly TRBD1 for D (5 bases). V was cut by 3 bases and J by 3 bases, with 9 bases left in between. This CDR3 region has 12 residues. CDR1 and CDR2 from the germline V gene are SQVTM and ANQGSEA. As DNA, the CDR3 is TGCAGCGTTGAGTCAGGGAACTACGAGCAGTACTTC. Its protein product is CSVESGNYEQYF.

V usage is TRBV6-4 and J usage is TRBJ2-3, with TRBD2 identical over 9 bases. Germline V gene sequence: CDR1 MRHNA, CDR2 SNTAGT. This CDR3 contains 16 residues. V lost 6 bases and J lost 6; bases outside the gene matches: 13. The CDR3 reads CASSQEAGGRADTQYF. CDR3 DNA sequence: TGTGCCAGCAGCCAGGAGGCGGGAGGGCGGGCGGATACGCAGTATTTT.

The rearrangement links TRBV19 to TRBJ1-2; 7 bases agree with TRBD1. Germline V gene lookup returns CDR1 LNHDA and CDR2 SQIVND (reference sequence). The CDR3 has 13 residues. V dropped 7 bases and J dropped 2; count of bases not matched to a gene: 4. CDR3 bases: TGTGCCAGTACCCGGGACAGAAACTATGGCTACACCTTC. Its protein product is CASTRDRNYGYTF.

The chain combines TRBV28 with TRBJ2-7; possible D gene TRBD1, 6 bases. The CDR3 length is 15 residues. Deletions cut 6 bases from V and 3 bases from J, with 18 bases between. Germline CDR1 and CDR2: MDHEN and SYDVKM. The CDR3 region has the DNA TGTGCCAGCAGCTCTCTCACAGGGTTGGTCTACGAGCAGTACTTC. Translation: CASSSLTGLVYEQYF.

The genes are TRBV6-1 and TRBJ2-7; tentative D call: TRBD1 (6 bases). The CDR3 totals 14 residues. Germline V lookup: CDR1 MNHNS, CDR2 SASEGT. V was clipped by 4 bases and J by 0 bases, with 10 bases between them. The CDR3 DNA reads as TGTGCCAGCAGTGTAGACAGGTTCTCCTACGAGCAGTACTTC. It yields the protein CASSVDRFSYEQYF.